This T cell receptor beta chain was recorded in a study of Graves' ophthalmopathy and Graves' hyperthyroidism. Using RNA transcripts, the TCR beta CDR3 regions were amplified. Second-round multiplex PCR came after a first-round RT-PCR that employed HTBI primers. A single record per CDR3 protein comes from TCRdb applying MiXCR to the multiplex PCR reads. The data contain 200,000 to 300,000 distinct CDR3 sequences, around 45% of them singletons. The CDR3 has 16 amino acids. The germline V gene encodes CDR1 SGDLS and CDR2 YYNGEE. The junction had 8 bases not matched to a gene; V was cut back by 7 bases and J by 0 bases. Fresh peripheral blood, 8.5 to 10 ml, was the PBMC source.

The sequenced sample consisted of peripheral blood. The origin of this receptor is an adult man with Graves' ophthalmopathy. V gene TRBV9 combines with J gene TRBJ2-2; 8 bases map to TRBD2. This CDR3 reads CASGKLAAANTGELFF. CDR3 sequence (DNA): TGTGCCAGCGGAAAACTAGCGGCGGCGAACACCGGGGAGCTGTTTTTT.